This TCR beta chain came from a study of CD8 T cells in ankylosing spondylitis. Whole-study results and caveats: Before this, some motif variants had been reported in reactive arthritis synovial fluid and blood. Made up of eight highly homologous variants, a TCR beta motif appeared characteristic of ankylosing spondylitis blood.

Libraries for TCR beta were made by quantitative 5'-RACE with molecular barcodes. TCRdb passed the 5' RACE reads through MiXCR, listing each CDR3 protein once. The sample has under 300,000 distinct CDR3 sequences, around 9.1% seen once. In its sample, this clonotype was seen many times. Its target is unknown. CDR3 length equals 12 residues. V was trimmed by 4 bases and J by 6 bases, leaving 6 bases between them. Germline V gene lookup returns CDR1 LGHDT and CDR2 YNNKEL (reference sequence). Material for sequencing was blood, either unsorted or a sorted T cell fraction (not recorded which). This receptor was taken from a male donor with ankylosing spondylitis or in good health (not recorded which). This chain joins TRBV3-1 and TRBJ2-2; no firm D call. CDR3 sequence: CASSLTPGELFF. DNA for the CDR3: TGTGCCAGCAGCCTTACCCCCGGGGAGCTGTTTTTT.